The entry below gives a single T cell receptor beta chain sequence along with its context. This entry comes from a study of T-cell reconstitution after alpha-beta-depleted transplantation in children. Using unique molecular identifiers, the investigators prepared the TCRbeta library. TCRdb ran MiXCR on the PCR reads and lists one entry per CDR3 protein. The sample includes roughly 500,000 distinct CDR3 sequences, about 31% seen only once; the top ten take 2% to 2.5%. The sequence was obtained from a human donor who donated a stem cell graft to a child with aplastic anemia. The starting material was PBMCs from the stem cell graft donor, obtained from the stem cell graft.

The CDR3: CASSQDRGFQETQYF. CDR3 nucleotides: TGTGCCAGCAGCCAGGACAGGGGGTTCCAAGAGACCCAGTACTTC. This chain connects TRBV14 to TRBJ2-5, with 10 bases that match TRBD1. The germline gives CDR1 SGHDN, CDR2 FVKESK. V dropped 3 bases and J dropped 1; count of bases not matched to a gene: 2. The CDR3 totals 15 residues.